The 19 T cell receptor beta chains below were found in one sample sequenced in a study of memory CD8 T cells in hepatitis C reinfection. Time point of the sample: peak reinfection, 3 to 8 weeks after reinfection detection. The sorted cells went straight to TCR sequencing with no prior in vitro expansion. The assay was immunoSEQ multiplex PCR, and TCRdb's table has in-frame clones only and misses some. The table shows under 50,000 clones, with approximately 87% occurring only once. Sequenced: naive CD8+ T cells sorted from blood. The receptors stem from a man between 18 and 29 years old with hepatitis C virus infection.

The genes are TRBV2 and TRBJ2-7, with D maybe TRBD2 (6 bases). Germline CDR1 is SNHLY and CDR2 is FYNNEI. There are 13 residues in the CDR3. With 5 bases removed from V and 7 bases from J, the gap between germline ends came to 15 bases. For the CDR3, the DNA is TGTGCCAGCAGTTCACTAGCACCTGGGGAGCAGTACGTC. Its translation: CASSSLAPGEQYV.

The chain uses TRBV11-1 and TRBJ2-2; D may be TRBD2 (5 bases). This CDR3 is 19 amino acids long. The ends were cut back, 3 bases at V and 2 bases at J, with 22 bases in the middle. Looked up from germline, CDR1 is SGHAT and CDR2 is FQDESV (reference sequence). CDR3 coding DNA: TGTGCCAGCAGCTTTAGCGAACACGTCTCTACACAAAACACCGGGGAGCTGTTTTTT. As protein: CASSFSEHVSTQNTGELFF.

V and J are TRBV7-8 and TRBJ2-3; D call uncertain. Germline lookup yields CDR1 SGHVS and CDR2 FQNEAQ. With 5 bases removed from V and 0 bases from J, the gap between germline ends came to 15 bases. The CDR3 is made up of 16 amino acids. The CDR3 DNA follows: TGTGCCAGCAGCACCCTAGTGGTGACTAGCACAGATACGCAGTATTTT. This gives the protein CASSTLVVTSTDTQYF.

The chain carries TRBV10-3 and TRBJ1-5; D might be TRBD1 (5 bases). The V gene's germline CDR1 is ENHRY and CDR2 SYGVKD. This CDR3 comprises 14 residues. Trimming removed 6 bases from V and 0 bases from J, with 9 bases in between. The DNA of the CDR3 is TGTGCCATCAGCGACAGCGATAGCAATCAGCCCCAGCATTTT. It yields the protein CAISDSDSNQPQHF.

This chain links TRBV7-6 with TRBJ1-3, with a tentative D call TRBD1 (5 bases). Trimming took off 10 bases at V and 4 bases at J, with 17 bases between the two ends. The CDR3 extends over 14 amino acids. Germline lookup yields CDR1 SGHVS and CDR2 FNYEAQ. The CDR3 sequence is CATLDTLDGNTIYF. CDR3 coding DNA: TGTGCCACCCTGGACACCTTGGACGGAAACACCATATATTTT.

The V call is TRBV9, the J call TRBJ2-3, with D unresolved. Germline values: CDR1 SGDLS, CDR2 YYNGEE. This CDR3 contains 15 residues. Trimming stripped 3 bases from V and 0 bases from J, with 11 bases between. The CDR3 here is CASSDRRFSTDTQYF. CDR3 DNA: TGTGCCAGCAGCGACCGCCGGTTTAGCACAGATACGCAGTATTTT.

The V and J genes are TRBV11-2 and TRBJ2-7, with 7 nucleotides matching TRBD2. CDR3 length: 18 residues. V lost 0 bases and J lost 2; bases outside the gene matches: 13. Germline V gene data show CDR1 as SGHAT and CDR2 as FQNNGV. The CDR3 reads CASSLDWASGNTPYEQYF. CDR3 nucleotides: TGTGCCAGCAGCTTAGATTGGGCTAGCGGTAATACACCCTACGAGCAGTACTTC.

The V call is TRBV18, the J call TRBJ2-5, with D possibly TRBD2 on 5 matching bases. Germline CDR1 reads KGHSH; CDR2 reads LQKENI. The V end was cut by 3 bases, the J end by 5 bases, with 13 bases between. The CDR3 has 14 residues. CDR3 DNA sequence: TGTGCCAGCTCACCCCTACTAGACCGCGAGACCCAGTACTTC. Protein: CASSPLLDRETQYF.

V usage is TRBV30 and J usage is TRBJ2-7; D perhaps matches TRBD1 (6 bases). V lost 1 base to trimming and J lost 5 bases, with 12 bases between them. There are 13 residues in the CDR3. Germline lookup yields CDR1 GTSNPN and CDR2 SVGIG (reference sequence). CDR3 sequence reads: CAWSGLGGDEQYV. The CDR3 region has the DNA TGTGCCTGGAGTGGCCTAGGGGGAGACGAGCAGTACGTC.

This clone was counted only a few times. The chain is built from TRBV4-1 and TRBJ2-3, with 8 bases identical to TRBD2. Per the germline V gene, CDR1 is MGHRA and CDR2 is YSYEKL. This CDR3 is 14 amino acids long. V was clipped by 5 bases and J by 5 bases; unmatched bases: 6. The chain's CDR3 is CASSIPGGRDTQYF. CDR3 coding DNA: TGCGCCAGCAGCATACCGGGGGGGAGAGATACGCAGTATTTT.

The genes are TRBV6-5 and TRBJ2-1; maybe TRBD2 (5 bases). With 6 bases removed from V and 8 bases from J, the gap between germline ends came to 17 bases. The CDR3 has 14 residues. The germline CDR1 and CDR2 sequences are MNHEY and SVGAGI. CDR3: CASSPSLAGYEQFF. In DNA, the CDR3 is TGTGCCAGCAGCCCCTCGCTAGCTGGCTATGAGCAGTTCTTC.

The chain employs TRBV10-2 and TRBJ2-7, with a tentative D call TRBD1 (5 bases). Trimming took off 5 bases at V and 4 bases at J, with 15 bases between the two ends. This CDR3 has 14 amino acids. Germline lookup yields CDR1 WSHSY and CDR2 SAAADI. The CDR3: CASSSGPLSYEQYV. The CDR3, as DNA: TGCGCCAGCAGTTCAGGGCCCCTCAGTTACGAGCAGTACGTC.

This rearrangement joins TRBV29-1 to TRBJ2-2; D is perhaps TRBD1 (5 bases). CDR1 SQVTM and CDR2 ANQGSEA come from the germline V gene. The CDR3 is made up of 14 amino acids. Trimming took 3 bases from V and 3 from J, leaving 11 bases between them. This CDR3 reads CSVDRGRDTGELFF. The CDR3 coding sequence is TGCAGCGTTGATAGGGGCAGGGACACCGGGGAGCTGTTTTTT.

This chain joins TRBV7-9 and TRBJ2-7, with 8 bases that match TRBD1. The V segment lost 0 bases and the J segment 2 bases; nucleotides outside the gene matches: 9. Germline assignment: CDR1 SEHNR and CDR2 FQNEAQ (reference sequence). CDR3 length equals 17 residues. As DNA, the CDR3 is TGTGCCAGCAGCTTAGCGTCAACAGGGGGGCCTCCCTACGAGCAGTACTTC. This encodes CASSLASTGGPPYEQYF. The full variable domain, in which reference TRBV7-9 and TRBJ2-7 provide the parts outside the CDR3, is DTGVSQNPRHKITKRGQNVTFRCDPISEHNRLYWYRQTLGQGPEFLTYFQNEAQLEKSRLLSDRFSAERPKGSFSTLEIQRTEQGDSAMYLCASSLASTGGPPYEQYFGPGTRLTVT.

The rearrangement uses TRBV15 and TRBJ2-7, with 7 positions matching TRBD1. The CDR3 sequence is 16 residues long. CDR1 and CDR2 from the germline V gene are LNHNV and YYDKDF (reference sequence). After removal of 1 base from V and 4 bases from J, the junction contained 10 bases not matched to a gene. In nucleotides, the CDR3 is TGTGCCACCAGCAGAGTACTAGAGACAGGGATGTACGAGCAGTACTTC. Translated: CATSRVLETGMYEQYF.

CDR3 residues: CASSTETGGNEKLFF. The CDR3 DNA reads TGTGCCAGCAGTACGGAGACAGGGGGGAATGAAAAACTGTTTTTT. The chain carries TRBV28 and TRBJ1-4, with TRBD1 matching over 9 bases. Germline values: CDR1 MDHEN, CDR2 SYDVKM. This CDR3 contains 15 residues. With 5 bases clipped from V and 5 bases from J, the junction kept 6 bases outside the gene matches.

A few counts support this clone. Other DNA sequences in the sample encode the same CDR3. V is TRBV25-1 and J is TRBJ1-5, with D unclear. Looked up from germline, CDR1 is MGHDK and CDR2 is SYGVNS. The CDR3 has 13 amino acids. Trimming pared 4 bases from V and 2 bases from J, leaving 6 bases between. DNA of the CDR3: TGTGCCAGCAGTGGTCAGGGCAATCAGCCCCAGCATTTT. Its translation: CASSGQGNQPQHF.

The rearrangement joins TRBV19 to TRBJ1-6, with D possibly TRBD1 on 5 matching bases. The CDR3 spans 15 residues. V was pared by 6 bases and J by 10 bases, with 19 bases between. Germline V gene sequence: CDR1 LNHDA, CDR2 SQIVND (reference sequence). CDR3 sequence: CASRAGTRGWSPLHF. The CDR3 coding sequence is TGTGCCAGTAGGGCCGGGACTCGAGGGTGGTCACCCCTCCACTTT.

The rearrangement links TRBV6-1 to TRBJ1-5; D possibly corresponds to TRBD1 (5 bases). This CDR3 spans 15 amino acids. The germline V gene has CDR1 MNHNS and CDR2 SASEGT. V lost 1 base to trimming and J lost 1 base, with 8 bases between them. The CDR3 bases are TGTGCCAGCAGTGAAGACCAGGGCAGCAATCAGCCCCAGCATTTT. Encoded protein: CASSEDQGSNQPQHF.